This T cell receptor beta chain came from a study of identical twins (dated by TCRdb to 2015 to 2016). With regard to the full study: To test whether fetal clonotypes persist, this study deep-sequenced TCR alpha and beta repertoires from monozygotic twins, from unrelated adults of various ages, and from cord blood. To rule out contamination, the twin experiments were replicated at different times with different library preparation protocols. Broader findings and caveats from the paper: Because the same donors could not be followed over many years, conclusions were based on cross-sectional statistical analysis. Zero-insertion analyses could be partly confounded by invariant T cells such as MAIT and iNKT, although diverse VJ usage argued against such confounding for most clonotypes. Out-of-frame TCR alpha sequences shared between twins showed an excess of low generation-probability sequences compared with coincidental sharing between unrelated individuals. Fewer insertions were carried by abundant cord blood beta clonotypes, a similar but weaker trend appeared in young adult naive repertoires, and no such trend appeared in memory repertoires. Excess twin sharing in beta out-of-frame sequences was weaker because fewer shared sequences lowered the signal-to-noise ratio. Out-of-frame TCR alpha sharing in monozygotic twins was systematically underestimated by recombination models, whereas sharing between unrelated individuals was in agreement with the recombination models.

This clonotype was detected many times. Its antigen specificity is not known. One base away there is no much larger clone; base qualities are not given. All donors were healthy Caucasians. Three pairs of female monozygotic twins, all aged about 18 to 30 years, were included in the twin cohort. Positive isolation kits from Invitrogen were used to isolate CD4+ and CD8+ T cell populations. To prepare the library, 5' RACE was applied. The reads were generated on an Illumina HiSeq 2000. Template switching introduced a universal primer binding site; the final cDNA contained a unique molecular identifier, enabling accurate counting of TCR cDNA molecules. Specific primers in the conserved constant-segment region were used to synthesize first-strand cDNA for TCR alpha and beta chains. To control for contamination, every cDNA library was double barcoded, receiving both a SMART-Mk sample barcode and Illumina barcodes. TruSeq adapter sequences along with Illumina sample barcodes were introduced in two successive PCR steps. TCR alpha and beta cDNA libraries were sequenced on the Illumina HiSeq platform with custom primers. Under the source paper's analysis protocol: MiGEC processed the raw reads to extract unique molecular identifiers, while MiXCR was used to determine the CDR3 positions. Recombination models were inferred per individual with the repgenHMM and IGoR tools using an EM algorithm. Shared clonotypes were analyzed with the tcR package in R, and sharing was normalized by the product of cloneset sizes. To study raw recombination without the effects of thymic and clonal selection, out-of-frame nonproductive sequences were analyzed. The public reads were run again by TCRdb, first through fastp at Q25 and then through MiXCR, and only productive beta chains were kept. Rows with a matching CDR3 protein are joined into one entry that keeps the most common DNA and genes. These V and J calls rely on TCRdb rather than the paper's analysis. The sample table shows around 480,000 distinct CDR3 sequences, and about 14% are seen once. Of the sample, more than 0.5% is held by the ten largest clones.

Relative to germline, V is 5 bases shorter and J is 6 bases shorter, with 12 bases between their ends. CDR1 DFQATT and CDR2 SNEGSKA are derived from the germline V gene (reference sequence). Reading from cysteine to phenylalanine, the CDR3 counts 12 amino acids. Only CDR3 DNA is held: 36 bases, read in frame from base 1. This same sample was also part of a study on yellow fever vaccine responses in identical twins. According to the second study: The authors reported that the T cell response to vaccination in identical twins appeared partly convergent and partly personalized. In identical twins, the study followed T cell clones that responded to the vaccine with precision.

Rearrangement joined TRBV20-1 to TRBJ2-3, with the D assignment possibly TRBD1 or TRBD2, given 5 matching bases for each. The receptor's source is a young woman in good health. Sequencing used CD4+ T cells sorted from blood. The CDR3 region reads CSAPGPGDTQYF. The bases read TGCAGTGCTCCGGGACCCGGCGATACGCAGTATTTT.